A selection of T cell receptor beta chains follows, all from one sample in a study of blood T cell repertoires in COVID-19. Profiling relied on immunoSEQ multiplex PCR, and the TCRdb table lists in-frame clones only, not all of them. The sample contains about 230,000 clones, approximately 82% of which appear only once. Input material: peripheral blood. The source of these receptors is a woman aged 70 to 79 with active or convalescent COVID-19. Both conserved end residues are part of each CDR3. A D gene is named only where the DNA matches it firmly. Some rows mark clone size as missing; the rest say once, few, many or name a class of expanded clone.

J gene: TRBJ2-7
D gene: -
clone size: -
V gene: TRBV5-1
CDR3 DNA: TGCGCCAGCAGCTTGGACGGTAGCTCCTACGAGCAGTACTTC
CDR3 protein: CASSLDGSSYEQYF

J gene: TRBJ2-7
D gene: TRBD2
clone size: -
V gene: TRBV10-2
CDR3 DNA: TGCGCCAGCGGAAGCGGGAGTAACTCCTACGAGCAGTACTTC
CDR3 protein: CASGSGSNSYEQYF

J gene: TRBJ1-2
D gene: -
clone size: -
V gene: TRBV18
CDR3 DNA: TGTGCCAGCTCACCGGGGGAGGACTATGGCTACACCTTC
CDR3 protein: CASSPGEDYGYTF

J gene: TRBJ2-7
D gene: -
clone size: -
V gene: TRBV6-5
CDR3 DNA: TGTGCCAGCAGAGCGGACCTGAGGGACGAGCAGTACTTC
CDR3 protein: CASRADLRDEQYF

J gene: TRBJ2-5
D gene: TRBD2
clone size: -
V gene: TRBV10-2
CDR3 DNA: TGCGCCAGCAGGGGACTAGCGGGAGAAGAGACCCAGTACTTC
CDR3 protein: CASRGLAGEETQYF

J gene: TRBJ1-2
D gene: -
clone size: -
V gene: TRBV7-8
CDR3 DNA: TGTGCCAGCAGCTTAGGTCCGGAGAATGGCTACACCTTC
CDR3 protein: CASSLGPENGYTF

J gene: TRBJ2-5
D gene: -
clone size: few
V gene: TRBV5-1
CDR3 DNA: TGCGCCAGCAGCTATACCCCCGGGAGACAGGAGACCCAGTACTTC
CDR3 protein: CASSYTPGRQETQYF

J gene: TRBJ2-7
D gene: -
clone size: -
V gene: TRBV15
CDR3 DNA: TGTGCCACCAGCAGTGGTACAGGGTGGACCTACGAGCAGTACTTC
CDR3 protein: CATSSGTGWTYEQYF

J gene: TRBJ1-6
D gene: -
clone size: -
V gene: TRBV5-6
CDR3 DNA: TGTGCCAGCAGCCAAACTCTGAGCTATAATTCACCCCTCCACTTT
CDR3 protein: CASSQTLSYNSPLHF

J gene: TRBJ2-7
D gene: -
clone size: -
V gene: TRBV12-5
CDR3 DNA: TGTGCTAGTGGTTTGGGGGGGAGGATAACCTACGAGCAGTACTTC
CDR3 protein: CASGLGGRITYEQYF

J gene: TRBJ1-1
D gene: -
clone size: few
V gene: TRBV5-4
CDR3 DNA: TGTGCCAGCAGCCGAGCGGCGAACACTGAAGCTTTCTTT
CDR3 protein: CASSRAANTEAFF

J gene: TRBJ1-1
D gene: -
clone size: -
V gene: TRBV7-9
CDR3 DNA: TGTGCCAGCAGGCCCAGGGGAGCTAACACTGAAGCTTTCTTT
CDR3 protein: CASRPRGANTEAFF

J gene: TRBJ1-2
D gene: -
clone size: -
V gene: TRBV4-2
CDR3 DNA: TGTGCCAGCAGCCAGGGGGGAGGGGATGGCTACACCTTC
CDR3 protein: CASSQGGGDGYTF

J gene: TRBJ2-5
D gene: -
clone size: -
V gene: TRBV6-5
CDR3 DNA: TGTGCCAGCAGAACTGGAGGAGAGACCCAGTACTTC
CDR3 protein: CASRTGGETQYF

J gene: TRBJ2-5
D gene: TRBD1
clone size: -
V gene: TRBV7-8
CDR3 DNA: TGTGCCAGCAGCTCAACCGGGACAGGGGCAAAAGAGACCCAGTACTTC
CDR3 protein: CASSSTGTGAKETQYF

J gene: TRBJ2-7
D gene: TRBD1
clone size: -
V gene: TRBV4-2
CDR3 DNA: TGTGCCAGCAGCCCAAGCCTCCTAGTGGGGGACAGGGGCTACGAGCAGTACTTC
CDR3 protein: CASSPSLLVGDRGYEQYF